This T cell receptor beta chain was recorded in a study of shared clonotypes between healthy human individuals. Profiling relied on immunoSEQ multiplex PCR, and the TCRdb table lists in-frame clones only, not all of them. Of some 1,100,000 clones listed, about 80% are singletons. The CDR3 consists of 16 residues. Looked up from germline, CDR1 is SGHRS and CDR2 is YFSETQ. The junction had 5 bases not matched to a gene; V was cut back by 0 bases and J by 0 bases. V gene TRBV5-1 combines with J gene TRBJ1-1, with 7 bases aligning to TRBD1. Sequenced sample: memory CD4+ T cells from PBMCs. The sample's subset: CD45RA-negative fraction. This sequence originates from a man between 18 and 29 years old in good health. Some clones in this sample may be carry-over from other donors' samples. For the CDR3, the DNA is TGCGCCAGCAGCTTGGGAGGGGGCCGCCTGAACACTGAAGCTTTCTTT. Amino acid sequence: CASSLGGGRLNTEAFF. The complete variable domain, with remaining parts taken from reference TRBV5-1 and TRBJ1-1, reads KAGVTQTPRYLIKTRGQQVTLSCSPISGHRSVSWYQQTPGQGLQFLFEYFSETQRNKGNFPGRFSGRQFSNSRSEMNVSTLELGDSALYLCASSLGGGRLNTEAFFGQGTRLTVV.